The following is a T cell receptor beta chain sequence with its context. Its cognate antigen has yet to be identified. Base qualities are not recorded, but no much larger clone differs from it by a single base. TCRbeta CDR3 regions were amplified from genomic DNA using the immunoSEQ Assay, a bias-controlled multiplex PCR. Per the source publication's procedure: Nucleated cell counts per sample were estimated from amplification of reference gene primers within the assay. To quantify the absolute abundance of each unique TCRbeta CDR3 rearrangement, sequence reads were collapsed and filtered. Productive Simpson clonality was computed per sample as the square root of Simpson's diversity index over productive rearrangements. TCRdb took over this immuneACCESS table, retaining in-frame rearrangements with V and J assigned. Such tables are incomplete; in checked studies, under half of the missing clones stem from an unresolved V gene, and the remainder is unexplained. That table supplies the V and J calls and clone size; D and trimming were determined from the DNA. The sample records under 300,000 clones, roughly nine tenths of which are singletons. Under 6.5% of the sample belongs to the ten largest clones.

The CDR3 sequence holds 19 residues, the cysteine and phenylalanine included. Just the 57-base CDR3 DNA is kept, in frame starting at base 1. V loses 0 bases of germline sequence and J loses 1 base, and the interval between the two ends is 21 bases. Looking up the germline V gene yields CDR1 MNHEY and CDR2 SVGEGT. Each collaborating institution followed its own protocols to collect whole blood in K2EDTA tubes. For TCRbeta analysis, collaborator samples were shipped as frozen whole blood, as isolated PBMCs, or as DNA extracted from either sample type. This specimen belongs to a study of blood T cell repertoires in COVID-19 (dated by TCRdb to 2020 to 2021). As for the study more broadly: Collaborator samples came from the United States, Italy and Spain and covered acute and convalescent phases of COVID-19. The samples were drawn from two sources: the first 160 participants of the ongoing ImmuneRACE study, and 1,200 or so subjects contributed by 6 global collaborators. Where HLA class I and class II types were available, the types were taken from metadata supplied by the sample provider, not from assay-based typing. The repertoires were released in a freely available public database intended as a resource for research on the immune response to SARS-CoV-2. A de-identified subject ID, COVID-19 status, age in years and sex were almost always included in the sample metadata. Deeply sampled blood TCRbeta repertoires from subjects exposed to, actively infected with, or recovered from COVID-19 were included in the dataset. The material from the prospective study consisted of cDNA or gDNA derived from T cells, B-cell-depleted T cells, or PBMCs. What the study reported, not specific to this receptor: How much clinical and demographic metadata was included differed by source and by participant, and the metadata was provided uncurated.

Sequenced: peripheral blood. Rearrangement joined TRBV6-2 or TRBV6-3 to TRBJ1-1; TRBD1 is perhaps the D gene, given 5 matching bases. The sequence came from a man aged 60 to 75 with acute or convalescent COVID-19. The base sequence is TGTGCCAGCAGTTACTCGCCCCAGGGATGGACTACCGCGAACACTGAAGCTTTCTTT. This codes for CASSYSPQGWTTANTEAFF.